This T cell receptor beta chain came from a study of cytomegalovirus exposure and HLA in healthy donors. This clone was recorded a few times. Use of 60 Vbeta and 13 Jbeta primers characterized the PCR. Using immunoSEQ multiplex PCR, the repertoire was profiled, and TCRdb retains in-frame clones only, with some absent. Seen here are about 200,000 clones, around three quarters observed once, and the top ten hold 1.5% to 2%. Sequencing input: PBMCs. This sequence originates from a woman aged 25 to 39 in good health and CMV-seronegative.

This CDR3 is CASSYDRLKNIQYF. The DNA for the CDR3 is TGTGCCAGCAGTTATGACAGACTCAAAAACATTCAGTACTTC. The chain has TRBV5-4 and TRBJ2-4, with D possibly matching TRBD1 (5 bases). CDR3 length: 14 amino acids. The ends were cut back, 5 bases at V and 3 bases at J, with 12 bases in the middle. CDR1 and CDR2 from the germline V gene are SGHNT and YYREEE (reference sequence).